Following are 25 T cell receptor beta chains from one sample sequenced in a study of human T cells and chemical hapten exposure. From the RACE reads, TCRdb called clonotypes with MiXCR, one entry per CDR3 protein. Among tens of thousands of distinct CDR3 sequences listed, over 7% were seen once. Time point here: healthy volunteer bleed at 2 weeks. Total RNA was isolated from whole blood that had not been fractionated. The sample consisted of whole blood. Receptors were obtained from a human donor in good health. Some clones in this sample may be carry-over from other donors' samples.

This clonotype has a count of ten or more. The chain is built from TRBV28 and TRBJ2-2, with D perhaps matching TRBD1 (5 bases). CDR3 length: 16 amino acids. The germline V gene has CDR1 MDHEN and CDR2 SYDVKM. Trimming removed 4 bases at V and 1 base at J, with 13 bases between. CDR3 bases: TGTGCCAGCAGTTCGGCCGTAAGGGGGAACACCGGGGAGCTGTTTTTT. It translates to CASSSAVRGNTGELFF.

This clonotype showed up many times. The rearrangement uses TRBV7-2 and TRBJ1-2; D is ambiguous. V shed 2 bases and J shed 2 bases, with 9 bases lying between them. The germline V gene encodes CDR1 SGHTA and CDR2 FQGNSA. The CDR3 is 14 amino acids. The CDR3 bases are TGTGCCAGCAGCTTATCCTCCACAAACTATGGCTACACCTTC. Protein sequence: CASSLSSTNYGYTF.

This sequence joins TRBV29-1 and TRBJ1-1; unclear D gene. The V gene's germline CDR1 is SQVTM and CDR2 ANQGSEA. The V end lost 6 bases, the J end lost 1 base, and 21 bases lay between the germline ends. The CDR3 length is 16 residues. The CDR3 DNA reads TGCAGCGTGTACTTGAGGGCCGGCTCCAGGAACACTGAAGCTTTCTTT. This sequence encodes CSVYLRAGSRNTEAFF. Combining the CDR3 with reference TRBV29-1 and TRBJ1-1 gives the whole variable domain SAVISQKPSRDICQRGTSLTIQCQVDSQVTMMFWYRQQPGQSLTLIATANQGSEATYESGFVIDKFPISRPNLTFSTLTVSNMSPEDSSIYLCSVYLRAGSRNTEAFFGQGTRLTVV.

This clonotype came up a few times. The gene calls are TRBV6-2 or TRBV6-3 and TRBJ1-2; D remains ambiguous. Germline CDR1 MNHEY, CDR2 SVGEGT. CDR3 length: 14 amino acids. V dropped 5 bases and J dropped 2 bases, with 12 bases sitting between them. The CDR3 loop reads CASSPTTWNYGYTF. The DNA for the CDR3 is TGTGCCAGCAGTCCAACGACTTGGAACTATGGCTACACCTTC.

This clonotype was recorded a few times. This chain joins TRBV5-1 and TRBJ2-3; D perhaps matches TRBD2 (7 bases). Germline CDR1 reads SGHRS; CDR2 reads YFSETQ. Trimming pared 4 bases from V and 2 bases from J, leaving 20 bases between. There are 17 residues in the CDR3. This chain's CDR3 is CASSLVPGGPLTDTQYF. CDR3 DNA sequence: TGCGCCAGCAGCCTAGTACCCGGGGGGCCTCTCACAGATACGCAGTATTTT.

This clonotype appeared many times. This chain uses TRBV29-1 with TRBJ2-1, with TRBD2 matching over 9 bases. Germline CDR1 reads SQVTM; CDR2 reads ANQGSEA. Unmatched junction bases numbered 7, after V lost 7 bases and J lost 3 bases. There are 14 residues in the CDR3. This chain's CDR3 is CSGVAGANYNEQFF. The DNA of the CDR3 is TGCAGCGGGGTAGCGGGAGCAAACTACAATGAGCAGTTCTTC.

This clonotype was counted many times. The CDR3 coding sequence is TGTGCCAGCAGCTCAACAGGGGGCCTTCAAAACTATGGCTACACCTTC. This codes for CASSSTGGLQNYGYTF. This sequence joins TRBV3-1 and TRBJ1-2, with 9 positions matching TRBD1. CDR1 and CDR2 from the germline V gene are LGHDT and YNNKEL (reference sequence). V dropped 5 bases and J dropped 2; count of bases not matched to a gene: 9. The length of the CDR3 is 16 residues.

The sample holds many counts of this clonotype. V gene TRBV14 combines with J gene TRBJ2-3; 10 bases agree with TRBD1. Per germline, CDR1 SGHDN and CDR2 FVKESK. This CDR3 region has 15 residues. V shed 0 bases and J 14 bases; nucleotides not matched to a gene: 11. The CDR3 spells CASSQEPRPGTGVYF. Here the CDR3 DNA reads TGTGCCAGCAGCCAAGAACCACGTCCCGGGACAGGGGTGTATTTT.

This clonotype was seen a few times. Germline and junction disagree at one end, which may indicate a read error. The chain recombines TRBV6-6 with TRBJ1-2; possible D gene TRBD1, 5 bases. The CDR3 runs 14 residues. The germline gives CDR1 MNHNY, CDR2 SVGAGI (reference sequence). CDR3 loop: CASSRGKTEYGDTF. In DNA, the CDR3 is TGTGCCAGCAGTCGAGGAAAGACAGAGTATGGCGACACCTTC.

This clonotype was counted many times. This chain joins TRBV20-1 and TRBJ1-1; D uncertain. Germline values: CDR1 DFQATT, CDR2 SNEGSKA (reference sequence). CDR3 length: 10 amino acids. V shed 6 bases and J shed 13 bases, with 15 bases lying between them. The CDR3 region has the DNA TGCAGTGCGCCTCGGGGTCTTTTTTTCTTT. Translated, it gives CSAPRGLFFF.

This clonotype was found many times. The chain recombines TRBV3-1 with TRBJ1-1, with 7 positions matching TRBD1. The CDR3 is made up of 12 amino acids. The J segment lost 4 bases and the V segment lost 7 bases, leaving 3 bases of the junction unmatched. The germline V gene has CDR1 LGHDT and CDR2 YNNKEL (reference sequence). CDR3 region: CASTRTGTEAFF. The CDR3, as DNA: TGTGCCAGCACCCGGACAGGCACTGAAGCTTTCTTT.

This clonotype was observed many times. CDR3 in amino acids: CAISEREGGSTDTQYF. The CDR3 nucleotides read TGTGCCATCAGTGAGCGGGAGGGGGGAAGCACAGATACGCAGTATTTT. This chain uses TRBV10-3 with TRBJ2-3, with TRBD2 matching 8 bases. CDR1 ENHRY and CDR2 SYGVKD come from the germline V gene. The CDR3 covers 16 residues. The trim removed 2 bases at V and 0 bases at J, leaving 4 bases unmatched.

The CDR3 loop reads CASSVVLRDTQYF. The CDR3 coding sequence is TGTGCCAGCAGCGTAGTCCTGCGAGATACGCAGTATTTT. This chain joins TRBV9 and TRBJ2-3; the D is unclear. The CDR3 is made up of 13 amino acids. Germline V CDR1 and CDR2: SGDLS, YYNGEE. V dropped 0 bases and J dropped 5 bases, with 7 bases sitting between them.

J is TRBJ2-5 and V is TRBV7-2; TRBD2 might be the D (5 bases). The ends were cut back, 2 bases at V and 5 bases at J, with 12 bases in the middle. The CDR3 is made up of 14 amino acids. Germline CDR1 SGHTA, CDR2 FQGNSA. CDR3 loop: CASSLNGRGETQYF. The CDR3, as DNA: TGTGCCAGCAGCTTAAACGGACGGGGTGAGACCCAGTACTTC. Based on the CDR3 plus reference TRBV7-2 and TRBJ2-5, the full variable domain is GAGVSQSPSNKVTEKGKDVELRCDPISGHTALYWYRQSLGQGLEFLIYFQGNSAPDKSGLPSDRFSAERTGGSVSTLTIQRTQQEDSAVYLCASSLNGRGETQYFGPGTRLLVL.

This clonotype was picked up a small number of times. This chain uses TRBV12-3 or TRBV12-4 with TRBJ1-4; a possible D gene is TRBD1 (5 bases). The CDR3 has 13 residues. The germline V and J ends were trimmed by 8 bases and 5 bases, with 12 bases remaining between them. The CDR3 DNA is TGTGCCAGCGGGCGGGGGTTGAATGAAAAACTGTTTTTT. As protein: CASGRGLNEKLFF.

This clonotype was found many times. V gene TRBV28 combines with J gene TRBJ1-2; D ambiguous. The V end lost 1 base, the J end lost 7 bases, and 10 bases lay between the germline ends. The CDR3 has 13 amino acids. Germline loops: CDR1 MDHEN, CDR2 SYDVKM. The chain's CDR3 is CASSLFPEGGYTF. For the CDR3, the DNA is TGTGCCAGCAGTTTATTCCCGGAAGGTGGCTACACCTTC.

This clonotype has at least ten counts. The chain combines TRBV21-1 with TRBJ2-5; the table's D call of TRBD2 was not tested on the DNA. TRBV21-1 is a documented pseudogene. The CDR3 extends over 16 amino acids. The CDR3 sequence: CASSKGLASVQETQYF. DNA of the CDR3: TGTGCCAGCAGCAAAGGACTAGCGAGCGTTCAAGAGACCCAGTACTTC.

This chain connects TRBV20-1 to TRBJ1-6; no clear D. CDR3 length: 14 amino acids. Germline V gene data show CDR1 as DFQATT and CDR2 as SNEGSKA (reference sequence). The V and J ends lost 3 bases and 10 bases respectively, with 16 bases between them. The CDR3 loop is CSASEGSLGSPLHF. CDR3 coding DNA: TGCAGTGCTAGTGAGGGCAGCTTGGGGTCACCCCTCCACTTT.

CDR3 sequence: CASSPLGQGTGQFF. The CDR3 DNA follows: TGTGCCAGCAGCCCATTAGGACAGGGTACGGGGCAGTTCTTC. The V and J genes are TRBV3-1 and TRBJ2-1; 8 positions match TRBD1. Per the germline V gene, CDR1 is LGHDT and CDR2 is YNNKEL (reference sequence). This CDR3 has 14 amino acids. V lost 4 bases to trimming and J lost 12 bases; unmatched junction nucleotides: 11.

This clonotype was detected only a few times. The J gene is TRBJ1-4, the V gene TRBV28, with D unresolved. CDR1 and CDR2 (germline): MDHEN, SYDVKM. There are 16 residues in the CDR3. Trimming cost V 5 bases and J 3 bases, with 16 bases left between them. CDR3 sequence: CASSPPQGGANEKLFF. DNA of the CDR3: TGTGCCAGCAGTCCCCCTCAAGGAGGAGCTAATGAAAAACTGTTTTTT. Variable domain in full (rest from reference TRBV28 and TRBJ1-4): DVKVTQSSRYLVKRTGEKVFLECVQDMDHENMFWYRQDPGLGLRLIYFSYDVKMKEKGDIPEGYSVSREKKERFSLILESASTNQTSMYLCASSPPQGGANEKLFFGSGTQLSVL.

The table lists this clonotype with many counts. V usage is TRBV4-1 and J usage is TRBJ2-1, with 8 bases identical to TRBD2. J was trimmed by 5 bases and V by 3 bases; bases with no gene match: 6. The germline gives CDR1 MGHRA, CDR2 YSYEKL. CDR3 size: 15 residues. The CDR3 DNA is TGCGCCAGCAGCCATGTCGGGGGGGCCGACAATGAGCAGTTCTTC. It yields the protein CASSHVGGADNEQFF.

This clonotype was seen a handful of times. This chain connects TRBV5-1 to TRBJ2-3, with TRBD2 identical over 7 bases. This CDR3 spans 14 amino acids. After removal of 4 bases from V and 1 base from J, the junction contained 3 bases not matched to a gene. In germline, CDR1 is SGHRS, CDR2 YFSETQ. CDR3 sequence: CASSRSGGTDTQYF. CDR3 bases: TGCGCCAGCAGCCGGAGCGGGGGCACAGATACGCAGTATTTT.

The rearrangement links TRBV13 to TRBJ1-1; no firm D call. The CDR3 length is 12 residues. Germline CDR1 is PRHDT and CDR2 is FYEKMQ (reference sequence). V lost 7 bases and J 1 base, leaving 7 bases between the germline ends. The CDR3 spells CASTRENTEAFF. CDR3 DNA sequence: TGTGCCAGCACGCGGGAGAACACTGAAGCTTTCTTT.

V gene TRBV7-9 combines with J gene TRBJ1-1; D not resolved. Germline V gives CDR1 SEHNR, CDR2 FQNEAQ (reference sequence). Trimming took off 1 base at V and 8 bases at J, with 11 bases between the two ends. CDR3 length equals 13 residues. CDR3 loop: CASSLDQIGEAFF. The CDR3 DNA is TGTGCCAGCAGCTTAGATCAGATAGGGGAAGCTTTCTTT.

The V gene is TRBV12-3 or TRBV12-4, the J gene TRBJ1-1; D gene uncertain. V was shortened by 2 bases and J by 5 bases, with 9 bases between the two germline ends. This CDR3 has 13 amino acids. CDR3 DNA sequence: TGTGCCAGCAGTTTAATTGCGGGTACTGAAGCTTTCTTT. Amino acid sequence: CASSLIAGTEAFF.